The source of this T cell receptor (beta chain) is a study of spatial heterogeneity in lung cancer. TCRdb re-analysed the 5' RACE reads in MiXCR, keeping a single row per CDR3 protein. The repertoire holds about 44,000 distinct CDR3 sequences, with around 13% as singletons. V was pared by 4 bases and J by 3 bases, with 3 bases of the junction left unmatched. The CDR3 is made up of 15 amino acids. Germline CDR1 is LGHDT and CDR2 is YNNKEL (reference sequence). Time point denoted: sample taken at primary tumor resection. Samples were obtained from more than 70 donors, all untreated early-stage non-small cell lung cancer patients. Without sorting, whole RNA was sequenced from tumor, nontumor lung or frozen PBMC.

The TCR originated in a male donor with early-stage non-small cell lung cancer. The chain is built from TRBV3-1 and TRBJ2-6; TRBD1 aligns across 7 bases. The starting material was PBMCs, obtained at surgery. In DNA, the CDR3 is TGTGCCAGCAGCCGCACAGGGGATGGGGCCAACGTCCTGACTTTC. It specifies CASSRTGDGANVLTF. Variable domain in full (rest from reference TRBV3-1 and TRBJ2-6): DTAVSQTPKYLVTQMGNDKSIKCEQNLGHDTMYWYKQDSKKFLKIMFSYNNKELIINETVPNRFSPKSPDKAHLNLHINSLELGDSAVYFCASSRTGDGANVLTFGAGSRLTVL.